The 17 T cell receptor beta chains in this list originate from one sample, sequenced in a study of T-cell memory formation after mild COVID-19. TCRdb used MiXCR to reprocess the 5' RACE reads, holding one entry per CDR3 protein. The sample records roughly 600,000 distinct CDR3 sequences, around 17% being singletons. The sample comprised PBMCs or a T cell subset sorted from them (not recorded which). Every receptor here comes from an adult woman who had mild COVID-19 (a few samples of this study predate the infection). Cell type and time point are not known.

The rearrangement joins TRBV5-1 to TRBJ1-5; D uncertain. Germline-derived CDR1 and CDR2 are SGHRS and YFSETQ. The ends were cut back, 0 bases at V and 0 bases at J, with 7 bases in the middle. The CDR3 totals 15 residues. The CDR3 bases are TGCGCCAGCAGCTTGGACGGGGATAGCAATCAGCCCCAGCATTTT. Its protein product is CASSLDGDSNQPQHF.

On this clonotype: A junction boundary mismatches the germline segment, possibly from a read error. The chain recombines TRBV18 with TRBJ1-6, with 7 bases identical to TRBD1. The germline CDR1 and CDR2 sequences are KGHSH and LQKENI. The CDR3 totals 12 residues. The CDR3 DNA follows: TGTGCCAGCTCACTAACCCGGGACAGCTGGGATTTT. This encodes CASSLTRDSWDF.

This clonotype was counted between two and nine times. This chain joins TRBV29-1 and TRBJ2-1; 8 positions agree with TRBD1. The CDR3 consists of 13 residues. J was trimmed by 10 bases and V by 7 bases; bases with no gene match: 12. Germline V CDR1 and CDR2: SQVTM, ANQGSEA. The CDR3 here is CSATETGAREQFF. CDR3 nucleotides: TGCAGCGCCACCGAGACAGGGGCGCGGGAGCAGTTCTTC.

This clonotype turned up a few times. The rearrangement joins TRBV2 to TRBJ1-1; 7 nucleotides align to TRBD1. Germline loops: CDR1 SNHLY, CDR2 FYNNEI. CDR3 length equals 13 residues. V lost 10 bases, J lost 6 bases, and 11 bases stayed unmatched. CDR3 bases: TGTGCCAACGCCGTGACAGGGATCCCTGAAGCTTTCTTT. The encoded protein is CANAVTGIPEAFF.

This clonotype was observed a handful of times. V and J are TRBV3-1 and TRBJ1-5; TRBD1 matches at 7 bases. The CDR3 has 17 residues. Trimming at V came to 4 bases and at J to 2 bases, leaving 11 bases not matched to a gene. Germline CDR1 is LGHDT and CDR2 is YNNKEL (reference sequence). The CDR3 here is CASSRGMGQTRNQPQHF. The CDR3 region has the DNA TGTGCCAGCAGCCGGGGGATGGGACAGACGCGCAATCAGCCCCAGCATTTT. Full variable domain (outside the CDR3, taken from reference TRBV3-1 and TRBJ1-5): DTAVSQTPKYLVTQMGNDKSIKCEQNLGHDTMYWYKQDSKKFLKIMFSYNNKELIINETVPNRFSPKSPDKAHLNLHINSLELGDSAVYFCASSRGMGQTRNQPQHFGDGTRLSIL.

This clonotype was picked up a small number of times. The genes are TRBV20-1 and TRBJ2-1, with TRBD2 matching 12 bases. Germline V gives CDR1 DFQATT, CDR2 SNEGSKA (reference sequence). The trim removed 6 bases at V and 4 bases at J, leaving 7 bases unmatched. CDR3 length equals 15 residues. CDR3 amino acids: CSAASGRVRYNEQFF. The CDR3 DNA is TGCAGTGCGGCTAGCGGGAGGGTCCGGTACAATGAGCAGTTCTTC.

This chain uses TRBV4-3 with TRBJ2-6, with D perhaps matching TRBD1 (5 bases). The CDR3 consists of 16 residues. Trimming left V 3 bases short and J 0 bases short, with 9 bases between. Germline V gives CDR1 LGHNA, CDR2 YSLEER. The CDR3 coding sequence is TGCGCCAGCAGCCAGGGGCCCCACTCTGGGGCCAACGTCCTGACTTTC. It is translated as CASSQGPHSGANVLTF.

A few counts support this clonotype. The J gene is TRBJ1-2, the V gene TRBV15, with D unclear. CDR3 length: 16 amino acids. V was pared by 0 bases and J by 5 bases, with 16 bases between. Germline CDR1 LNHNV, CDR2 YYDKDF (reference sequence). The CDR3, as DNA: TGTGCCACCAGCAGAGATCTCGGCAGGAATGGGTATGGCTACACCTTC. Translating gives CATSRDLGRNGYGYTF.

The gene calls are TRBV7-3 and TRBJ2-3; 7 nucleotides line up with TRBD2. Unmatched junction bases numbered 9, after V lost 1 base and J lost 2 bases. The CDR3 totals 17 residues. Germline lookup yields CDR1 SGHTA and CDR2 FQGTGA. The CDR3 sequence: CASSLSLAVIHTDTQYF. Written as DNA, the CDR3 is TGTGCCAGCAGCTTAAGTCTAGCGGTTATCCACACAGATACGCAGTATTTT.

This clonotype was counted between two and nine times. CDR3 region: CASTITSGGTQYF. As DNA, the CDR3 is TGTGCCAGCACCATAACTAGCGGAGGGACCCAGTACTTC. The chain uses TRBV3-1 and TRBJ2-5; 8 bases are shared with TRBD2. The CDR3 loop spans 13 amino acids. Trimming removed 7 bases from V and 7 bases from J; junction bases left unmatched: 8. CDR1 and CDR2 from the germline V gene are LGHDT and YNNKEL (reference sequence).

The sample holds many counts of this clonotype. As DNA, the CDR3 is TGTGCCAGCAATTGGATTAGCGGGGGCTACGAGCAGTACTTC. Its protein product is CASNWISGGYEQYF. This sequence joins TRBV12-3 or TRBV12-4 and TRBJ2-7; 9 bases line up with TRBD2. After removal of 7 bases from V and 3 bases from J, the junction contained 7 bases not matched to a gene. The CDR3 sequence is 14 residues long.

The sample holds a few counts of this clonotype. The V gene is TRBV9, the J gene TRBJ1-1; D is uncertain. The V gene lost 0 bases and the J gene lost 0 bases, with 9 bases spanning the gap. CDR1 and CDR2 (germline): SGDLS, YYNGEE. The CDR3 totals 15 residues. In DNA form, the CDR3 reads TGTGCCAGCAGCGTAGAATGGACGTTGAACACTGAAGCTTTCTTT. Its translation is CASSVEWTLNTEAFF.

The chain has TRBV7-9 and TRBJ2-3; weak D call: TRBD2 (6 bases). V lost 5 bases, J lost 3 bases, and 15 bases lay in between. This CDR3 is built from 15 residues. Germline assignment: CDR1 SEHNR and CDR2 FQNEAQ (reference sequence). Written as DNA, the CDR3 is TGTGCCAGCAGCCTCGATGGGGGGTTAACAGATACGCAGTATTTT. Protein sequence: CASSLDGGLTDTQYF.

This clonotype was seen a few times. The chain employs TRBV2 and TRBJ2-7, with D hard to call. Looked up from germline, CDR1 is SNHLY and CDR2 is FYNNEI. V lost 7 bases and J lost 6, with 13 bases in between. The CDR3 consists of 12 residues. The CDR3 DNA reads as TGTGCCAGCAATTCGGAGCTAGGCGAGCAGTACTTC. It translates to CASNSELGEQYF.

This clonotype was counted between two and nine times. The chain recombines TRBV7-2 with TRBJ2-2, with D unresolved. Germline V gene sequence: CDR1 SGHTA, CDR2 FQGNSA. The CDR3 length is 16 residues. Between the trimmed V and J ends, which lost 1 base and 0 bases, there was a span of 9 bases. This CDR3 is CASSLDGIANTGELFF. As DNA, the CDR3 is TGTGCCAGCAGCTTAGATGGGATCGCGAACACCGGGGAGCTGTTTTTT.

The rearrangement joins TRBV29-1 to TRBJ2-2; D gene ambiguous. The CDR3 length is 15 residues. V was cut by 6 bases and J by 1 base, with 15 bases left in between. CDR1 is SQVTM and CDR2 is ANQGSEA in the germline V gene. CDR3 nucleotides: TGCAGCGTCCTGGACGGACGGCTGAACACCGGGGAGCTGTTTTTT. Amino acid sequence: CSVLDGRLNTGELFF.

This clonotype has more than one count but fewer than ten. This chain connects TRBV7-3 to TRBJ1-1, with 10 positions matching TRBD1. With 4 bases clipped from V and 5 bases from J, the junction kept 7 bases outside the gene matches. In germline, CDR1 is SGHTA, CDR2 FQGTGA. There are 15 residues in the CDR3. CDR3 loop: CASSSQTGGKTEAFF. The CDR3 bases are TGTGCCAGCAGCTCTCAGACAGGGGGCAAGACTGAAGCTTTCTTT.